This TCR beta chain was identified during a study of shared T cell receptors in the human thymus. There are 17 residues in the CDR3. CDR1 is SGHKS and CDR2 is YYEKEE in the germline V gene (reference sequence). The V end was cut by 4 bases, the J end by 1 base, with 21 bases between. TCRdb's copy holds only in-frame clones and misses some; the assay was immunoSEQ multiplex PCR. This table holds about 660,000 clones, more than 70% found once. The data were also submitted as part of a second study, on human thymus T cells. According to that study: Donors consisted of healthy Finnish infants (having corrective surgery for congenital heart defects). The thymus was resected at corrective cardiac surgery. Thymic and blood repertoires appeared to carry a bias in their V and J gene usage. As related research reported, thymic repertoires overlapped highly among unrelated individuals.

Sequencing was carried out using thymocytes. This TCR was recovered from a boy under two years old with a congenital heart defect. This chain links TRBV5-5 with TRBJ2-7, with D perhaps TRBD1 (6 bases). The CDR3 sequence is CASSPDTGTPRSYEQYF. CDR3 nucleotide sequence: TGTGCCAGCAGCCCGGATACTGGGACACCAAGATCCTACGAGCAGTACTTC.